One TCR beta chain is described in this entry. This clonotype was found many times. Its antigen is unknown. No base quality information exists; no much larger clone differs at one position. Patients with ophthalmopathy had moderately to severely active disease, with a Clinical Activity Score of 3 or more, a NOSPECS grade of 4 or more, and a disease duration of less than 3 months. Patients with other autoimmune diseases, uncontrolled infections, pregnancy or lactation were excluded. Clinical symptoms, serum thyroxine, TRAb, thyroid ultrasound and orbital computed tomography formed the basis of the diagnosis. Ficoll-Paque density gradient centrifugation was used to isolate PBMCs from approximately 10 ml of fresh peripheral blood. Trizol reagent was used to extract the total RNA, and its quality was then checked on an Agilent 2100 Bioanalyzer. For repertoire sequencing, TCR beta CDR3 regions were amplified from RNA transcripts. HTBI primers and the Qiagen OneStep RT-PCR kit were used in a first-round RT-PCR, which was followed by a second-round multiplex PCR, size selection and purification. Sequencing of the libraries was carried out on an Illumina HiSeq2000 in paired-end mode with 100 bp reads. Under the source paper's analysis protocol: SOAPnuke was used to process the reads, throwing out any read that had adapters, had uncalled bases, had a mean Phred below 15, or lacked an exact constant-primer or identifier match. COPE v1.2.5 was used to merge high-quality paired reads. Each unique nucleotide sequence was treated as a clonotype, and MiTCR v1.1 was used to align the clonotypes to the IMGT TRB V, D and J references. Analysis was restricted to V-J combinations with a frequency above 0.0001, which covered 98% to 99.2% of repertoires. A TCR clonal expansion and chaos score per V-J combination was defined as the ratio of F50 clonal expansion to chaos observed in the TCRdist matrix. Features were reduced by Welch's t-statistics and random forest to 10 to 15 V-J combinations, which fed a naive Bayes classifier. The Morisita-Horn index was used to measure how similar the thyroid and blood repertoires were. The public reads were quality trimmed at Q25 with fastp and then assembled into clones with MiXCR by TCRdb, keeping productive beta chains. Rows are combined by CDR3 protein, so each entry shows the most common genes and DNA. V and J calls and clone size were set by TCRdb, not the authors. The sample contains approximately 210,000 distinct CDR3 sequences, approximately 29% of them found a single time. Approximately 8.2% of the sample lies in the top ten.

Taken from the germline V gene, the CDR1 and CDR2 loops are MGHRA and YSYEKL. Trimming leaves V shorter by 4 bases and J shorter by 4 bases, with the junction holding 3 bases beyond the gene matches. The CDR3 measures 14 amino acids from cysteine to phenylalanine. Only CDR3 DNA is held: 42 bases, read in frame from base 1. The data belong to a study of Graves' ophthalmopathy and Graves' hyperthyroidism (dated by TCRdb to about 2018). About the full investigation: Peripheral blood samples were taken at the time of initial diagnosis, before any treatment was given. For training and testing, the 100 patients in the discovery cohort were randomly divided in a 7:3 ratio. In total, around 130 blood samples were TCR-sequenced: approximately 42 ophthalmopathy, some 75 hyperthyroidism and roughly 17 hyperthyroidism-to-ophthalmopathy patients. To tell Graves' ophthalmopathy apart from Graves' hyperthyroidism, and to predict which patients would progress to ophthalmopathy, the study relied on TCR beta repertoire signatures. An independent validation cohort comprised fewer than 20 hyperthyroidism patients and roughly 15 patients who later progressed from hyperthyroidism to ophthalmopathy. In a handful of hyperthyroidism patients, the T-cell repertoire of thyroid tissue was compared with the T-cell repertoire of blood. To explore V-J signatures that distinguish ophthalmopathy from hyperthyroidism, a discovery set of roughly 98 patients was enrolled, made up of 40 to 45 with ophthalmopathy and 55 to 65 with stable hyperthyroidism. Once sampling was done, hyperthyroidism patients were given methimazole at a starting dose of 30 mg daily, while ophthalmopathy patients were given high-dose intravenous methylprednisolone. Overall results and qualifications from the work: In validation, the model predicted ophthalmopathy progression with more than 70% sensitivity and about 77% specificity; some 13 predicted patients were CT-confirmed with GO in a median of about 7.1 months. Ophthalmopathy was separated from stable hyperthyroidism by the 13-signature model with about 90% sensitivity and 81% to 84% specificity in cross-validation and with 80%/75% in the test set. Most of the expanded thyroid clonotypes with a frequency above 0.001 were also detected in blood, and it was suggested that the thyroid immune response may be reflected by blood repertoires. No statistical method was used to set the sample size in advance, and the investigators knew which group each participant was assigned to.

Sequenced: peripheral blood. The chain employs TRBV4-1 and TRBJ1-3, with 8 central nucleotides matching TRBD1. The receptor was derived from a man aged 50 to 60 with Graves' ophthalmopathy. Donor details come from another sample of the same person, matched by shared clones. CDR3 protein: CASSPTGDGNTIYF. At the DNA level, the sequence is TGCGCCAGCAGCCCGACAGGGGACGGAAACACCATATATTTT.